Following are 25 T cell receptor beta chains from one sample sequenced in a study of blood T cell repertoires in COVID-19. The protocol was immunoSEQ multiplex PCR, while the TCRdb copy is restricted to in-frame clones and leaves out a portion. The table has more than 200,000 clones, around 84% seen once; the top ten hold roughly 4.2%. The sample consisted of peripheral blood. The receptors stem from a man in his fifties or sixties with acute or convalescent COVID-19.

V is TRBV18 and J is TRBJ1-2; D not resolved. CDR1 and CDR2 from the germline V gene are KGHSH and LQKENI. CDR3 length equals 11 residues. V lost 3 bases, J lost 3 bases, and 2 bases lay in between. The CDR3 DNA reads TGTGCCAGCTCACCCGACTATGGCTACACCTTC. Translation: CASSPDYGYTF. Full variable domain (rest looked up from reference TRBV18 and TRBJ1-2): NAGVMQNPRHLVRRRGQEARLRCSPMKGHSHVYWYRQLPEEGLKFMVYLQKENIIDESGMPKERFSAEFPKEGPSILRIQQVVRGDSAAYFCASSPDYGYTFGSGTRLTVV.

The chain links TRBV5-1 to TRBJ2-3; TRBD2 aligns across 13 bases. CDR1 and CDR2 (germline): SGHRS, YFSETQ. CDR3 length: 19 residues. The ends lost 3 bases at V and 4 bases at J; junction bases unmatched: 14. The CDR3 region is CASSYGLAGATRGADTQYF. The CDR3 nucleotides are TGCGCCAGCAGCTACGGACTAGCGGGGGCCACTCGAGGGGCAGATACGCAGTATTTT.

V usage is TRBV19 and J usage is TRBJ1-2; maybe TRBD1 (6 bases). The length of the CDR3 is 15 residues. Trimming removed 1 base at V and 7 bases at J, with 16 bases between. The germline V gene has CDR1 LNHDA and CDR2 SQIVND (reference sequence). CDR3 amino acids: CASSIVGGAQRGYTF. The CDR3 nucleotides are TGTGCCAGTAGTATAGTGGGGGGGGCTCAGCGTGGCTACACCTTC. The whole variable domain, filled in from reference TRBV19 and TRBJ1-2, reads DGGITQSPKYLFRKEGQNVTLSCEQNLNHDAMYWYRQDPGQGLRLIYYSQIVNDFQKGDIAEGYSVSREKKESFPLTVTSAQKNPTAFYLCASSIVGGAQRGYTFGSGTRLTVV.

The V call is TRBV7-9, the J call TRBJ1-2; D might be TRBD1 (5 bases). V was pared by 3 bases and J by 0 bases, with 8 bases between. The CDR3 totals 14 residues. The germline V gene has CDR1 SEHNR and CDR2 FQNEAQ (reference sequence). Written as DNA, the CDR3 is TGTGCCAGCAGCTTGACAGAAGCTAACTATGGCTACACCTTC. This encodes CASSLTEANYGYTF. The whole variable domain, remainder taken from reference TRBV7-9 and TRBJ1-2, is DTGVSQNPRHKITKRGQNVTFRCDPISEHNRLYWYRQTLGQGPEFLTYFQNEAQLEKSRLLSDRFSAERPKGSFSTLEIQRTEQGDSAMYLCASSLTEANYGYTFGSGTRLTVV.

The chain has TRBV10-3 and TRBJ1-1; perhaps TRBD1 as D (5 bases). Trimming cost V 7 bases and J 1 base, with 13 bases left between them. The germline gives CDR1 ENHRY, CDR2 SYGVKD. The CDR3 runs to 14 residues. The DNA of the CDR3 is TGTGCCATCAAAAGGGCCGACAGGAACACTGAAGCTTTCTTT. Its protein product is CAIKRADRNTEAFF.

The chain recombines TRBV6-1 with TRBJ2-2, with TRBD1 as a possible D gene (6 bases). Germline values: CDR1 MNHNS, CDR2 SASEGT. This CDR3 has 17 amino acids. The ends were cut back, 4 bases at V and 0 bases at J, with 15 bases in the middle. This chain's CDR3 is CASSAHRAVTNTGELFF. The CDR3 coding sequence is TGTGCCAGCAGTGCCCACAGGGCCGTGACGAACACCGGGGAGCTGTTTTTT.

This clone was seen once. This sequence joins TRBV25-1 and TRBJ1-1; D is undetermined. The CDR3 covers 14 residues. V was shortened by 6 bases and J by 1 base, with 12 bases between the two germline ends. Germline CDR1 MGHDK, CDR2 SYGVNS. The CDR3, as DNA: TGTGCCAGCAGCCTAGGCCCTAGGAACACTGAAGCTTTCTTT. This encodes CASSLGPRNTEAFF.

The chain is built from TRBV29-1 and TRBJ2-3, with D possibly being TRBD1 (6 bases). Deletions cut 5 bases from V and 5 bases from J, with 11 bases between. CDR3 length: 12 amino acids. Germline loops: CDR1 SQVTM, CDR2 ANQGSEA. The CDR3, as DNA: TGCAGCGTTCTGGGGGCTGGAGATACGCAGTATTTT. This sequence encodes CSVLGAGDTQYF.

This sequence joins TRBV18 and TRBJ1-5; TRBD1 matches at 8 bases. There are 14 residues in the CDR3. After removal of 6 bases from V and 7 bases from J, the junction contained 8 bases not matched to a gene. The V gene's germline CDR1 is KGHSH and CDR2 LQKENI. The CDR3 here is CASSDDRGEQPQHF. The CDR3 coding sequence is TGTGCCAGCTCGGACGACAGGGGCGAACAGCCCCAGCATTTT.

This chain uses TRBV12-5 with TRBJ1-1; possibly TRBD1 for D (6 bases). Germline-derived CDR1 and CDR2 are LGHNT and FRNRAP. V shed 1 base and J shed 4 bases, with 13 bases lying between them. This CDR3 is 15 amino acids long. The CDR3, as DNA: TGTGCTAGTGGTTTGGGACAGACAGGTGCCACTGAAGCTTTCTTT. It encodes CASGLGQTGATEAFF.

V usage is TRBV12-5 and J usage is TRBJ2-3; TRBD2 might be the D (5 bases). Germline values: CDR1 LGHNT, CDR2 FRNRAP. The V gene lost 4 bases and the J gene lost 10 bases, with 15 bases spanning the gap. This CDR3 has 13 residues. CDR3 sequence: CASGWVEVEAQYF. The CDR3 bases are TGTGCTAGTGGTTGGGTGGAGGTTGAGGCGCAGTATTTT. The full variable domain, rest sourced from reference TRBV12-5 and TRBJ2-3, is DARVTQTPRHKVTEMGQEVTMRCQPILGHNTVFWYRQTMMQGLELLAYFRNRAPLDDSGMPKDRFSAEMPDATLATLKIQPSEPRDSAVYFCASGWVEVEAQYFGPGTRLTVL.

In this sample, this clone turned up once. The chain couples TRBV7-9 to TRBJ1-2; D gene uncertain. The CDR3 has 14 residues. The V end was cut by 1 base, the J end by 6 bases, with 12 bases between. CDR1 is SEHNR and CDR2 is FQNEAQ in the germline V gene (reference sequence). CDR3 residues: CASSLGGVRNGYTF. The CDR3 bases are TGTGCCAGCAGCTTAGGCGGCGTGAGGAATGGCTACACCTTC.

The rearrangement joins TRBV2 to TRBJ1-2; D not certain. The CDR3 runs to 14 residues. Between the trimmed V and J ends, which lost 8 bases and 0 bases, there was a span of 13 bases. Germline assignment: CDR1 SNHLY and CDR2 FYNNEI. The CDR3 bases are TGTGCCAGCGAAATTAAAGAGACTAACTATGGCTACACCTTC. Its translation: CASEIKETNYGYTF. Complete variable domain (other parts from reference TRBV2 and TRBJ1-2): EPEVTQTPSHQVTQMGQEVILRCVPISNHLYFYWYRQILGQKVEFLVSFYNNEISEKSEIFDDQFSVERPDGSNFTLKIRSTKLEDSAMYFCASEIKETNYGYTFGSGTRLTVV.

The gene calls are TRBV19 and TRBJ2-3, with D maybe TRBD2 (6 bases). Germline V gene sequence: CDR1 LNHDA, CDR2 SQIVND (reference sequence). Deletions cut 6 bases from V and 6 bases from J, with 13 bases between. The CDR3 runs to 13 residues. For the CDR3, the DNA is TGTGCCAGTAGGAAGGGGACTGCGGATACGCAGTATTTT. It specifies CASRKGTADTQYF.

This chain connects TRBV19 to TRBJ1-2, with TRBD1 matching over 12 bases. Trimming removed 8 bases from V and 7 bases from J; junction bases left unmatched: 14. The CDR3 spans 16 residues. Germline-derived CDR1 and CDR2 are LNHDA and SQIVND (reference sequence). CDR3 nucleotide sequence: TGTGCCAGTGCGGCCGGGTGGGGACAGGGGGCCGGTGGCTACACCTTC. The encoded protein is CASAAGWGQGAGGYTF.

This rearrangement joins TRBV19 to TRBJ1-4, with D unclear. The CDR3 totals 13 residues. V dropped 7 bases and J dropped 8 bases, with 14 bases sitting between them. CDR1 LNHDA and CDR2 SQIVND come from the germline V gene (reference sequence). The CDR3 DNA reads TGTGCCAGTAAAGGACTGACTTGGGAAAAACTGTTTTTT. Protein sequence: CASKGLTWEKLFF.

The rearrangement uses TRBV11-2 and TRBJ2-1; 7 bases are a match to TRBD2. J was trimmed by 10 bases and V by 6 bases; bases with no gene match: 12. Germline V gene lookup returns CDR1 SGHAT and CDR2 FQNNGV. This CDR3 spans 14 amino acids. CDR3 in amino acids: CASRLAYDLWEQFF. CDR3 DNA: TGTGCCAGCAGACTAGCGTACGACTTATGGGAGCAGTTCTTC.

The gene calls are TRBV5-6 and TRBJ1-5; a possible D gene is TRBD1 (6 bases). The CDR3 length is 16 residues. Germline CDR1 is SGHDT and CDR2 is YYEEEE. The V end lost 2 bases, the J end lost 4 bases, and 16 bases lay between the germline ends. CDR3 bases: TGTGCCAGCAGCTTTTACCAGGGGAGAGTTAATCAGCCCCAGCATTTT. It codes for CASSFYQGRVNQPQHF.

The chain couples TRBV20-1 to TRBJ1-1, with TRBD1 as a possible D gene (6 bases). The CDR3 is made up of 14 amino acids. Per germline, CDR1 DFQATT and CDR2 SNEGSKA (reference sequence). V was trimmed by 3 bases and J by 11 bases, leaving 22 bases between them. CDR3 protein: CSASPTDEGGRAFF. CDR3 nucleotides: TGCAGTGCTAGTCCCACAGATGAAGGGGGTAGGGCTTTCTTT.

V usage is TRBV5-6 and J usage is TRBJ1-1; D perhaps matches TRBD1 (6 bases). Germline CDR1 SGHDT, CDR2 YYEEEE. V lost 4 bases, J lost 7 bases, and 14 bases lay in between. The CDR3 runs 13 residues. The CDR3: CASSIRQDFEAFF. DNA for the CDR3: TGTGCCAGCAGCATTAGACAGGACTTTGAAGCTTTCTTT.

V gene TRBV7-9 combines with J gene TRBJ1-1; no definite D call. The germline V gene encodes CDR1 SEHNR and CDR2 FQNEAQ (reference sequence). The CDR3 covers 14 residues. The V gene lost 5 bases and the J gene lost 0 bases, with 10 bases spanning the gap. CDR3 residues: CASSPPTVNTEAFF. CDR3 nucleotides: TGTGCCAGCAGCCCTCCTACCGTGAACACTGAAGCTTTCTTT. Full variable domain (rest looked up from reference TRBV7-9 and TRBJ1-1): DTGVSQNPRHKITKRGQNVTFRCDPISEHNRLYWYRQTLGQGPEFLTYFQNEAQLEKSRLLSDRFSAERPKGSFSTLEIQRTEQGDSAMYLCASSPPTVNTEAFFGQGTRLTVV.

The chain carries TRBV12-3 or TRBV12-4 and TRBJ2-3, with D possibly matching TRBD1 (5 bases). Trimming stripped 5 bases from V and 14 bases from J, with 17 bases between. This CDR3 spans 12 amino acids. The CDR3 loop reads CASSDDSSFVYF. Written as DNA, the CDR3 is TGTGCCAGCAGTGACGACAGCTCTTTTGTGTATTTT.

The J gene is TRBJ2-2, the V gene TRBV9, with 8 bases matching TRBD1. CDR3 length: 16 residues. Losses at the gene ends were 3 bases for V and 1 base for J; bases not matched to a gene: 5. Germline-derived CDR1 and CDR2 are SGDLS and YYNGEE. The DNA of the CDR3 is TGTGCCAGCAGCGCGACAGGGGCCTTGAACACCGGGGAGCTGTTTTTT. It encodes CASSATGALNTGELFF. Combining the CDR3 with reference TRBV9 and TRBJ2-2 gives the whole variable domain DSGVTQTPKHLITATGQRVTLRCSPRSGDLSVYWYQQSLDQGLQFLIQYYNGEERAKGNILERFSAQQFPDLHSELNLSSLELGDSALYFCASSATGALNTGELFFGEGSRLTVL.

This clone occurred once. J is TRBJ2-5 and V is TRBV9, with 7 positions matching TRBD1. The CDR3 length is 14 residues. J gave up 5 bases and V 4 bases, and 8 bases lay outside the gene matches. In germline, CDR1 is SGDLS, CDR2 YYNGEE. Written as DNA, the CDR3 is TGTGCCAGCAGCCCACTTACAGGGGCGGAGACCCAGTACTTC. It specifies CASSPLTGAETQYF.

The chain recombines TRBV5-1 with TRBJ1-1; 9 nucleotides line up with TRBD1. V shed 4 bases, J shed 3 bases, and the junction held 4 bases outside the gene matches. Germline values: CDR1 SGHRS, CDR2 YFSETQ. The CDR3 consists of 14 residues. The CDR3 DNA follows: TGCGCCAGCAGCCGTGACAGGGGGGACACTGAAGCTTTCTTT. Its translation: CASSRDRGDTEAFF.